The sequence of this T cell receptor (beta chain) was determined in a study of graft-versus-host responses after intestinal transplantation. On the study more broadly: Induction with anti-thymocyte globulin, then tacrolimus and steroids for about 3 years, was given to all recipients. Study findings and constraints: Recipient marrow showed GvH clones, some seen first in ileum or blood.

As regards this clone: What it binds is unknown.

The CDR3 loop spans 15 amino acids. J gave up 8 bases and V 2 bases, and 4 bases lay outside the gene matches. Germline CDR1 SGHRS, CDR2 YFSETQ. TCRdb's copy holds only in-frame clones and misses some; the assay was immunoSEQ multiplex PCR. Among tens of thousands of clones listed, under 90% were seen once. The rearrangement joins TRBV5-1 to TRBJ2-1; 13 nucleotides match TRBD2. The sample here was unstimulated CD4+ T cells sorted from spleen or lymph node cells, taken before transplant. The receptor's source is a human donor who was the organ donor for an intestinal transplant. As DNA, the CDR3 is TGCGCCAGCAGCTTAACTAGCGGGGGGGCCTATGAGCAGTTCTTC. Protein sequence: CASSLTSGGAYEQFF.